The 14 T cell receptor beta chains below all came from one sample that was sequenced in a study of cytotoxic CD8 clonotypes in ibrutinib-treated CLL. The data were produced by immunoSEQ multiplex PCR, yet TCRdb's version contains in-frame clones alone and is incomplete. Here the sample spans roughly 130,000 clones, 75% to 85% being singletons. This sample comprised PBMCs, obtained after 12 months of ibrutinib treatment. These TCRs come from a human donor with chronic lymphocytic leukemia.

The chain recombines TRBV6-6 with TRBJ2-5, with 8 positions matching TRBD1. V gave up 7 bases and J gave up 4 bases; unmatched junction bases: 8. The CDR3 is 14 amino acids. Per germline, CDR1 MNHNY and CDR2 SVGAGI (reference sequence). CDR3 region: CASTSGGPRETQYF. In DNA form, the CDR3 reads TGTGCCAGCACCTCAGGGGGCCCGAGAGAGACCCAGTACTTC.

The chain links TRBV6-1 to TRBJ2-1; 8 bases agree with TRBD2. Losses at the gene ends were 5 bases for V and 5 bases for J; bases not matched to a gene: 11. The CDR3 totals 16 residues. Germline V lookup: CDR1 MNHNS, CDR2 SASEGT. CDR3 sequence (DNA): TGTGCCAGCAGTAAAGGACTAGCCAAACAAAACAATGAGCAGTTCTTC. It is translated as CASSKGLAKQNNEQFF.

In this sample, this clone turned up a few times. The J gene is TRBJ1-4, the V gene TRBV27, with a possible D match to TRBD1 (6 bases). V lost 1 base to trimming and J lost 8 bases, with 14 bases between them. This CDR3 spans 15 amino acids. Germline loops: CDR1 MNHEY, CDR2 SMNVEV (reference sequence). CDR3 amino acids: CASSLLTGPGEKLFF. CDR3 sequence (DNA): TGTGCCAGCAGTTTATTAACAGGGCCGGGGGAAAAACTGTTTTTT.

DNA of the CDR3: TGTGCCAGCAGCTTACATAGCGGGAGTGCACCCAGAACGGTGGGCGGGCAGTATTTT. Protein sequence: CASSLHSGSAPRTVGGQYF. The chain is built from TRBV7-9 and TRBJ2-3, with 9 bases identical to TRBD2. CDR1 SEHNR and CDR2 FQNEAQ come from the germline V gene (reference sequence). J gave up 11 bases and V 2 bases, and 23 bases lay outside the gene matches. The CDR3 is 19 residues long.

The chain is built from TRBV4-2 and TRBJ2-1; 7 bases agree with TRBD2. The germline gives CDR1 LGHNA, CDR2 YNFKEQ. This CDR3 region has 15 residues. V lost 4 bases and J lost 4; bases outside the gene matches: 7. CDR3 sequence: CASSPRLAVYNEQFF. DNA for the CDR3: TGTGCCAGCAGCCCCCGTCTAGCGGTATACAATGAGCAGTTCTTC.

The V call is TRBV6-5, the J call TRBJ1-1; D is unclear. Deletions cut 2 bases from V and 1 base from J, with 5 bases between. Germline assignment: CDR1 MNHEY and CDR2 SVGAGI. The CDR3 totals 13 residues. CDR3 nucleotide sequence: TGTGCCAGCAGTTACGAAGGGAACACTGAAGCTTTCTTT. As protein: CASSYEGNTEAFF.

The chain has TRBV6-1 and TRBJ2-1; 10 bases are a match to TRBD1. Germline CDR1 reads MNHNS; CDR2 reads SASEGT. The V segment lost 4 bases and the J segment 2 bases; nucleotides outside the gene matches: 11. The CDR3 is 18 residues long. CDR3 in DNA: TGTGCCAGCAGTGGGCCGGGACAGGGGATTAGCGCCTACAATGAGCAGTTCTTC. Protein: CASSGPGQGISAYNEQFF.

The chain is built from TRBV15 and TRBJ1-5, with D tentatively TRBD1 (6 bases). This CDR3 is 17 amino acids long. Looked up from germline, CDR1 is LNHNV and CDR2 is YYDKDF (reference sequence). V lost 2 bases and J lost 1, with 15 bases in between. The DNA of the CDR3 is TGTGCCACCAGCAGATGGGGGCAGGGTCGGAGCAATCAGCCCCAGCATTTT. Its protein is CATSRWGQGRSNQPQHF.

This clone was observed once. The chain is built from TRBV7-2 and TRBJ2-1; D is uncertain. V lost 3 bases and J lost 0, with 6 bases in between. Germline CDR1 is SGHTA and CDR2 is FQGNSA. The CDR3 totals 14 residues. CDR3 protein: CASSLESSYNEQFF. As DNA, the CDR3 is TGTGCCAGCAGCTTGGAGAGCTCCTACAATGAGCAGTTCTTC.

This clone was detected only once. This chain joins TRBV7-8 and TRBJ2-7; 9 bases are a match to TRBD2. Germline CDR1 and CDR2: SGHVS and FQNEAQ. V trimming: 2 bases; J trimming: 3 bases; junction bases outside the gene matches: 11. The CDR3 is 17 residues long. In nucleotides, the CDR3 is TGTGCCAGCAGCTTATGGGCTAGCGGGACCCGGGGCTACGAGCAGTACTTC. Its translation is CASSLWASGTRGYEQYF. Based on the CDR3 plus reference TRBV7-8 and TRBJ2-7, the full variable domain is GAGVSQSPRYKVAKRGQDVALRCDPISGHVSLFWYQQALGQGPEFLTYFQNEAQLDKSGLPSDRFFAERPEGSVSTLKIQRTQQEDSAVYLCASSLWASGTRGYEQYFGPGTRLTVT.

The gene calls are TRBV7-2 and TRBJ1-5; D is perhaps TRBD1 (6 bases). The germline V gene has CDR1 SGHTA and CDR2 FQGNSA. V lost 6 bases and J lost 6, with 12 bases in between. This CDR3 contains 13 residues. CDR3 in DNA: TGTGCCAGCAGTCGAGGACAGCTTCAGCCCCAGCATTTT. It translates to CASSRGQLQPQHF.

The gene calls are TRBV12-5 and TRBJ2-7; D is unresolved. The CDR3 runs 13 residues. Germline V lookup: CDR1 LGHNT, CDR2 FRNRAP. Trimming left V 1 base short and J 4 bases short, with 8 bases between. CDR3 sequence reads: CASGLAPLYEQYF. The DNA of the CDR3 is TGTGCTAGTGGTTTGGCCCCCCTTTACGAGCAGTACTTC.

V gene TRBV18 combines with J gene TRBJ2-5; 12 nucleotides line up with TRBD2. The CDR3 covers 17 residues. Trimming at V came to 4 bases and at J to 1 base, leaving 7 bases not matched to a gene. In germline, CDR1 is KGHSH, CDR2 LQKENI. CDR3 sequence: CASSRPRTSGTQETQYF. CDR3 DNA: TGTGCCAGCTCACGCCCCCGGACTAGCGGGACCCAAGAGACCCAGTACTTC.

The CDR3 DNA is TGTGCCAGCAGCCAACAGGGGACAGGGTTGTACGAGCAGTACTTC. Translation: CASSQQGTGLYEQYF. V is TRBV4-2 and J is TRBJ2-7; 9 nucleotides align to TRBD1. After removal of 2 bases from V and 4 bases from J, the junction contained 6 bases not matched to a gene. The CDR3 spans 15 residues. Germline V gene data show CDR1 as LGHNA and CDR2 as YNFKEQ.